These 14 T cell receptor beta chains came from one sample sequenced in a study of T cell responses to AZD1222 COVID-19 vaccine. TCRdb's table, derived via immunoSEQ multiplex PCR, lists solely in-frame clones and lacks some. The table has some 94,000 clones, 70% to 90% seen once. Specimen: peripheral blood, collected on day 0 of AZD1222 vaccination. The receptors were sampled from an adult in good health.

This chain links TRBV6-1 with TRBJ2-3; perhaps TRBD2 as D (7 bases). Germline V gene sequence: CDR1 MNHNS, CDR2 SASEGT. The CDR3 is 16 residues long. V was shortened by 2 bases and J by 4 bases, with 16 bases between the two germline ends. The CDR3 coding sequence is TGTGCCAGCAGTGAATTAGGGGGGGGGCACTCAGATACGCAGTATTTT. Translation gives CASSELGGGHSDTQYF.

The V and J genes are TRBV11-2 and TRBJ1-3; no reliable D call. Germline V CDR1 and CDR2: SGHAT, FQNNGV. The CDR3 totals 17 residues. Trimming took off 1 base at V and 0 bases at J, with 13 bases between the two ends. CDR3 sequence: CASSLGRTFISGNTIYF. CDR3 sequence (DNA): TGTGCCAGCAGCTTAGGCAGGACCTTTATCTCTGGAAACACCATATATTTT.

The sample holds one count of this clone. J is TRBJ2-1 and V is TRBV7-2; 7 bases align to TRBD1. The CDR3 sequence is 11 residues long. Germline V gene sequence: CDR1 SGHTA, CDR2 FQGNSA. Trimming removed 5 bases from V and 12 bases from J; junction bases left unmatched: 4. The CDR3: CASSPDRVQFF. The CDR3 nucleotides are TGTGCCAGCAGCCCCGACAGGGTGCAGTTCTTC.

The chain uses TRBV6-1 and TRBJ1-6, with TRBD1 matching 7 bases. CDR3 length equals 17 residues. V lost 2 bases and J lost 10; bases outside the gene matches: 14. CDR1 and CDR2 (germline): MNHNS, SASEGT. The CDR3 sequence is CASSERGTERAWSPLHF. CDR3 DNA: TGTGCCAGCAGTGAAAGGGGGACAGAGAGGGCATGGTCACCCCTCCACTTT.

This chain connects TRBV30 to TRBJ1-5; 7 bases align to TRBD1. This CDR3 has 15 residues. Germline loops: CDR1 GTSNPN, CDR2 SVGIG (reference sequence). Trimming at V came to 3 bases and at J to 0 bases, leaving 5 bases not matched to a gene. CDR3 in DNA: TGTGCCTGGAGCCCTGGGACAGTTAGCAATCAGCCCCAGCATTTT. The encoded protein is CAWSPGTVSNQPQHF.

The CDR3 sequence: CASGLLDRGGTEAFF. DNA of the CDR3: TGTGCTAGTGGTTTGTTGGACAGGGGAGGGACTGAAGCTTTCTTT. The rearrangement joins TRBV12-5 to TRBJ1-1; 9 bases fit TRBD1. The germline V gene encodes CDR1 LGHNT and CDR2 FRNRAP. The CDR3 consists of 15 residues. With V trimmed by 2 bases and J by 5 bases, 6 bases remained unmatched.

The chain links TRBV14 to TRBJ2-7; the D is unclear. The ends were cut back, 0 bases at V and 0 bases at J, with 9 bases in the middle. CDR1 SGHDN and CDR2 FVKESK come from the germline V gene. The CDR3 loop spans 15 amino acids. CDR3 bases: TGTGCCAGCAGCCAAGAGGTGCAGAGCTCCTACGAGCAGTACGTC. Translated, it gives CASSQEVQSSYEQYV.

This clone was detected only once. The chain recombines TRBV7-2 with TRBJ1-3; no clear D gene. Germline CDR1 SGHTA, CDR2 FQGNSA. V lost 5 bases and J 5 bases, leaving 7 bases between the germline ends. This CDR3 is built from 12 residues. This CDR3 reads CASSPGRNTIYF. CDR3 sequence (DNA): TGTGCCAGCAGCCCCGGCAGAAACACCATATATTTT.

The chain employs TRBV5-6 and TRBJ2-3; 7 bases are shared with TRBD2. After removal of 4 bases from V and 10 bases from J, the junction contained 9 bases not matched to a gene. The germline V gene encodes CDR1 SGHDT and CDR2 YYEEEE. The CDR3 runs to 13 residues. CDR3 in DNA: TGTGCCAGCAGCCCGAAAGCGGGGACCGCGCAGTATTTT. Translation gives CASSPKAGTAQYF. The full variable domain, its missing parts supplied by reference TRBV5-6 and TRBJ2-3, is DAGVTQSPTHLIKTRGQQVTLRCSPKSGHDTVSWYQQALGQGPQFIFQYYEEEERQRGNFPDRFSGHQFPNYSSELNVNALLLGDSALYLCASSPKAGTAQYFGPGTRLTVL.

This clone was recorded a few times. The chain has TRBV2 and TRBJ2-7, with D uncertain. CDR1 and CDR2 from the germline V gene are SNHLY and FYNNEI. The CDR3 has 12 residues. Trimming removed 7 bases from V and 4 bases from J, with 11 bases in between. CDR3 protein: CASTRLGYEQYF. The CDR3 bases are TGTGCCAGCACCCGACTGGGATACGAGCAGTACTTC.

The chain uses TRBV7-9 and TRBJ1-2, with 9 bases fitting TRBD1. The CDR3 covers 16 residues. Germline values: CDR1 SEHNR, CDR2 FQNEAQ (reference sequence). V shed 5 bases and J 6 bases; nucleotides not matched to a gene: 13. The chain's CDR3 is CASSLSGGQGGNGYTF. The CDR3 bases are TGTGCCAGCAGCCTCTCCGGGGGACAGGGTGGGAATGGCTACACCTTC.

The DNA of the CDR3 is TGTGCCAGCAGCTCGGCAGCCGGGACTAGCCTTACAGATACGCAGTATTTT. Its protein product is CASSSAAGTSLTDTQYF. The genes are TRBV7-2 and TRBJ2-3, with TRBD2 matching 9 bases. CDR1 is SGHTA, CDR2 FQGNSA, per germline. With 4 bases clipped from V and 3 bases from J, the junction kept 11 bases outside the gene matches. The CDR3 extends over 17 amino acids. The variable domain in full, completed from reference TRBV7-2 and TRBJ2-3, reads GAGVSQSPSNKVTEKGKDVELRCDPISGHTALYWYRQSLGQGLEFLIYFQGNSAPDKSGLPSDRFSAERTGGSVSTLTIQRTQQEDSAVYLCASSSAAGTSLTDTQYFGPGTRLTVL.

V and J are TRBV4-2 and TRBJ2-1, with TRBD1 matching 7 bases. The length of the CDR3 is 15 residues. Per germline, CDR1 LGHNA and CDR2 YNFKEQ. J lost 4 bases, V lost 0 bases, and 3 bases had no gene match. CDR3 DNA sequence: TGTGCCAGCAGCCAAGAAGGGGGCCATTACAATGAGCAGTTCTTC. This sequence encodes CASSQEGGHYNEQFF.

This CDR3 is CASSFGRNTEAFF. The CDR3 DNA sequence: TGTGCCAGCAGCTTCGGCAGAAACACTGAAGCTTTCTTT. V is TRBV5-6 and J is TRBJ1-1; D not certain. V was cut by 2 bases and J by 2 bases, with 7 bases left in between. This CDR3 has 13 residues. Germline V CDR1 and CDR2: SGHDT, YYEEEE.